Below, 29 T cell receptor beta chains from the same sample are listed, as sequenced in a study of graft-versus-host responses after intestinal transplantation. Profiling relied on immunoSEQ multiplex PCR, and the TCRdb table lists in-frame clones only, not all of them. The repertoire consists of 80,000 to 100,000 clones, with approximately 90% occurring once and the leading ten covering around 0.17%. Their antigens remain unidentified. The input for sequencing was unstimulated CD4+ T cells sorted from spleen or lymph node cells, taken before intestinal transplant. The source is a human donor who received an intestinal transplant.

This clone was seen once. This chain links TRBV15 with TRBJ2-7; D unclear. CDR3 length equals 16 residues. Looked up from germline, CDR1 is LNHNV and CDR2 is YYDKDF (reference sequence). V lost 1 base and J lost 5, with 18 bases in between. The CDR3: CATSRGSLGSRNEQYF. For the CDR3, the DNA is TGTGCCACCAGCAGAGGTTCCCTGGGTTCCAGGAACGAGCAGTACTTC.

This clone is a singleton in its sample. CDR3 loop: CASSVDSGRSTDTQYF. CDR3 coding DNA: TGTGCCAGCAGCGTAGATAGCGGGAGGTCCACAGATACGCAGTATTTT. The rearrangement links TRBV9 to TRBJ2-3, with 10 bases fitting TRBD2. The CDR3 is made up of 16 amino acids. Germline V gene sequence: CDR1 SGDLS, CDR2 YYNGEE. The ends lost 0 bases at V and 2 bases at J; junction bases unmatched: 3.

The rearrangement joins TRBV5-6 to TRBJ1-2; possibly TRBD1 for D (5 bases). Trimming removed 1 base from V and 8 bases from J, with 12 bases in between. The CDR3 is made up of 13 amino acids. Germline CDR1 SGHDT, CDR2 YYEEEE. The CDR3 loop reads CASSLNWQGGYTF. CDR3 sequence (DNA): TGTGCCAGCAGCTTGAATTGGCAGGGAGGCTACACCTTC.

This rearrangement joins TRBV10-2 to TRBJ2-5, with a possible D match to TRBD2 (6 bases). The CDR3 sequence is 16 residues long. Germline V CDR1 and CDR2: WSHSY, SAAADI. Trimming cost V 5 bases and J 4 bases, with 20 bases left between them. CDR3 residues: CASSRRASALAETQYF. DNA for the CDR3: TGCGCCAGCAGTCGACGGGCTAGCGCGTTGGCAGAGACCCAGTACTTC.

The V call is TRBV7-9, the J call TRBJ1-1; TRBD1 agrees at 8 bases. V gave up 5 bases and J gave up 0 bases; unmatched junction bases: 5. Germline assignment: CDR1 SEHNR and CDR2 FQNEAQ (reference sequence). The CDR3 is made up of 15 amino acids. CDR3: CASSKAGGLNTEAFF. The CDR3 bases are TGTGCCAGCAGCAAGGCAGGGGGCTTGAACACTGAAGCTTTCTTT.

This chain uses TRBV25-1 with TRBJ2-3; TRBD1 might be the D (5 bases). CDR3 size: 12 residues. Trimming took off 2 bases at V and 5 bases at J, with 5 bases between the two ends. CDR1 is MGHDK and CDR2 is SYGVNS in the germline V gene. This CDR3 reads CASSERGDTQYF. The CDR3 nucleotides are TGTGCCAGCAGTGAAAGGGGAGATACGCAGTATTTT.

This rearrangement joins TRBV7-2 to TRBJ1-4; 7 nucleotides line up with TRBD1. V trimming: 2 bases; J trimming: 6 bases; junction bases outside the gene matches: 6. The germline V gene encodes CDR1 SGHTA and CDR2 FQGNSA. The CDR3 length is 15 residues. The CDR3 nucleotides read TGTGCCAGCAGCTTAATCAGGGGGTGGGATGAAAAACTGTTTTTT. The encoded protein is CASSLIRGWDEKLFF.

This sequence joins TRBV30 and TRBJ2-7, with D possibly TRBD2 on 6 matching bases. This CDR3 has 12 amino acids. Per the germline V gene, CDR1 is GTSNPN and CDR2 is SVGIG (reference sequence). V gave up 2 bases and J gave up 3 bases, with 8 bases separating them. CDR3 DNA: TGTGCCTGGAGTCTGGGGGGCTACGAGCAGTACTTC. Its translation is CAWSLGGYEQYF.

This chain links TRBV5-1 with TRBJ1-2; maybe TRBD1 (6 bases). This CDR3 spans 16 amino acids. From germline, CDR1 is SGHRS and CDR2 YFSETQ. V was clipped by 5 bases and J by 3 bases, with 20 bases between them. As DNA, the CDR3 is TGCGCCAGCAGTAAGGGTGGGGGCGCGGGTGACTATGGCTACACCTTC. Its translation: CASSKGGGAGDYGYTF.

The chain employs TRBV5-1 and TRBJ2-1; 7 bases map to TRBD1. This CDR3 is built from 16 residues. Germline V lookup: CDR1 SGHRS, CDR2 YFSETQ. J lost 0 bases, V lost 0 bases, and 3 bases had no gene match. The CDR3 DNA sequence: TGCGCCAGCAGCTTGGAGGGACAGACCTCCTACAATGAGCAGTTCTTC. Amino acids: CASSLEGQTSYNEQFF.

V and J are TRBV5-1 and TRBJ2-1; D is perhaps TRBD2 (6 bases). There are 14 residues in the CDR3. From germline, CDR1 is SGHRS and CDR2 YFSETQ. V dropped 0 bases and J dropped 9 bases, with 13 bases sitting between them. CDR3 protein: CASSLGLAKGEQFF. CDR3 DNA: TGCGCCAGCAGCTTGGGGCTAGCGAAGGGTGAGCAGTTCTTC. Full variable domain (missing parts from reference TRBV5-1 and TRBJ2-1): KAGVTQTPRYLIKTRGQQVTLSCSPISGHRSVSWYQQTPGQGLQFLFEYFSETQRNKGNFPGRFSGRQFSNSRSEMNVSTLELGDSALYLCASSLGLAKGEQFFGPGTRLTVL.

The V and J genes are TRBV7-9 and TRBJ2-7; D remains unclear. Germline CDR1 SEHNR, CDR2 FQNEAQ (reference sequence). Trimming took 5 bases from V and 7 from J, leaving 24 bases between them. The CDR3 has 16 amino acids. The chain's CDR3 is CASSLKLNDPPGEQYF. For the CDR3, the DNA is TGTGCCAGCAGCCTAAAATTAAACGACCCCCCGGGTGAGCAGTACTTC.

This clone occurred once. V gene TRBV6-6 combines with J gene TRBJ2-7; D is unresolved. CDR3 length equals 12 residues. Germline V gene data show CDR1 as MNHNY and CDR2 as SVGAGI (reference sequence). With 5 bases removed from V and 3 bases from J, the gap between germline ends came to 8 bases. The CDR3 region is CASSQRDYEQYF. Written as DNA, the CDR3 is TGTGCCAGCAGTCAACGAGACTACGAGCAGTACTTC.

The chain employs TRBV6-5 and TRBJ2-7, with a weak D call TRBD1 (5 bases). V was trimmed by 6 bases and J by 2 bases, leaving 17 bases between them. In germline, CDR1 is MNHEY, CDR2 SVGAGI. The CDR3 covers 15 residues. The CDR3 DNA sequence: TGTGCCAGCAGCAGTCAGGGATTGGGGCCCTACGAGCAGTACTTC. Protein sequence: CASSSQGLGPYEQYF.

The CDR3 here is CASSYGREGYTQYF. As DNA, the CDR3 is TGTGCCAGCAGTTACGGGCGGGAGGGCTATACGCAGTATTTT. The chain joins TRBV6-5 to TRBJ2-3, with 9 bases fitting TRBD2. Germline loops: CDR1 MNHEY, CDR2 SVGAGI. V trimming: 2 bases; J trimming: 7 bases; junction bases outside the gene matches: 4. The CDR3 is 14 residues long.

This clone occurred a few times. This chain connects TRBV19 to TRBJ1-4, with D perhaps TRBD1 (6 bases). CDR1 is LNHDA and CDR2 is SQIVND in the germline V gene (reference sequence). The V end was cut by 9 bases, the J end by 7 bases, with 21 bases between. This CDR3 spans 15 amino acids. The CDR3 bases are TGTGCCAGCCACCGCGAGGGACACCGATTTGAAAAACTGTTTTTT. It is translated as CASHREGHRFEKLFF.

The rearrangement links TRBV7-2 to TRBJ1-6, with 9 bases identical to TRBD1. V lost 0 bases, J lost 7 bases, and 7 bases stayed unmatched. Per germline, CDR1 SGHTA and CDR2 FQGNSA. The CDR3 covers 17 residues. Here the CDR3 reads CASSLANRGLQNSPLHF. The CDR3, as DNA: TGTGCCAGCAGCTTAGCTAACAGGGGGCTCCAGAATTCACCCCTCCACTTT.

The chain links TRBV19 to TRBJ1-5; 8 nucleotides align to TRBD1. The ends lost 5 bases at V and 4 bases at J; junction bases unmatched: 7. The germline V gene has CDR1 LNHDA and CDR2 SQIVND (reference sequence). The CDR3 extends over 15 amino acids. DNA of the CDR3: TGTGCCAGTAGTCCCCGGACAGGGCCAAATCAGCCCCAGCATTTT. Translation gives CASSPRTGPNQPQHF.

The J gene is TRBJ2-6, the V gene TRBV5-6; no definite D call. The CDR3 consists of 15 residues. The germline V and J ends were trimmed by 5 bases and 1 base, with 10 bases remaining between them. CDR1 is SGHDT, CDR2 YYEEEE, per germline. The CDR3 DNA is TGTGCCAGCAGGAGGTTGCAATCTGGGGCCAACGTCCTGACTTTC. Amino acid sequence: CASRRLQSGANVLTF.

CDR3 bases: TGTGCCAGCACCCCCGACGGGGGATCGGGCTATGGCTACACCTTC. This codes for CASTPDGGSGYGYTF. V and J are TRBV9 and TRBJ1-2, with D perhaps TRBD1 (5 bases). Looked up from germline, CDR1 is SGDLS and CDR2 is YYNGEE. The CDR3 loop spans 15 amino acids. V shed 6 bases and J shed 4 bases, with 19 bases lying between them.

The chain joins TRBV4-3 to TRBJ1-2; D call uncertain. The germline V gene encodes CDR1 LGHNA and CDR2 YSLEER. V lost 0 bases to trimming and J lost 4 bases, with 9 bases between them. The CDR3 sequence is 14 residues long. DNA of the CDR3: TGCGCCAGCAGCCAAGATGCGGTTTCCTATGGCTACACCTTC. Its protein is CASSQDAVSYGYTF.

This clone came up a few times. The V call is TRBV4-2, the J call TRBJ1-2, with D unresolved. CDR1 is LGHNA, CDR2 YNFKEQ, per germline. The ends were cut back, 0 bases at V and 8 bases at J, with 10 bases in the middle. The CDR3 runs 13 residues. The CDR3 DNA is TGTGCCAGCAGCCAAGAGGAGCCCAGCGGCTACACCTTC. The encoded protein is CASSQEEPSGYTF.

The CDR3 sequence: CASSSSQATGAGNTIYF. The DNA of the CDR3 is TGCGCCAGCAGCTCAAGTCAAGCAACAGGGGCTGGAAACACCATATATTTT. The rearrangement joins TRBV4-1 to TRBJ1-3; 7 bases match TRBD1. Trimming removed 5 bases from V and 2 bases from J; junction bases left unmatched: 12. The germline V gene encodes CDR1 MGHRA and CDR2 YSYEKL. The CDR3 sequence is 17 residues long.

The J gene is TRBJ1-6, the V gene TRBV6-6, with 10 nucleotides matching TRBD1. The V segment lost 7 bases and the J segment 5 bases; nucleotides outside the gene matches: 5. In germline, CDR1 is MNHNY, CDR2 SVGAGI (reference sequence). The CDR3 spans 15 residues. DNA for the CDR3: TGTGCCAGCACCGACGGACAGGGGGATAATTCACCCCTCCACTTT. This codes for CASTDGQGDNSPLHF.

The table lists this clone with a few counts. The CDR3 loop reads CASSGGRGAGNTIYF. The CDR3 DNA reads TGTGCCAGCAGTGGGGGGAGGGGGGCTGGAAACACCATATATTTT. This sequence joins TRBV2 and TRBJ1-3, with a possible D match to TRBD1 (6 bases). V shed 4 bases and J shed 2 bases, with 12 bases lying between them. Germline CDR1 reads SNHLY; CDR2 reads FYNNEI. The CDR3 is 15 residues long. Based on the CDR3 plus reference TRBV2 and TRBJ1-3, the full variable domain is EPEVTQTPSHQVTQMGQEVILRCVPISNHLYFYWYRQILGQKVEFLVSFYNNEISEKSEIFDDQFSVERPDGSNFTLKIRSTKLEDSAMYFCASSGGRGAGNTIYFGEGSWLTVV.

In DNA form, the CDR3 reads TGTGCCAGCAGTAGGAGCTCCTACGAGCAGTACTTC. Amino acids: CASSRSSYEQYF. This chain uses TRBV6-5 with TRBJ2-7; no firm D call. The CDR3 runs to 12 residues. Trimming took off 5 bases at V and 0 bases at J, with 5 bases between the two ends. Looked up from germline, CDR1 is MNHEY and CDR2 is SVGAGI.

This chain connects TRBV7-8 to TRBJ2-3; 8 bases are shared with TRBD1. Germline assignment: CDR1 SGHVS and CDR2 FQNEAQ. The V gene end was trimmed by 1 base and the J gene end by 7 bases; junction bases not matched to a gene: 4. This CDR3 is 14 amino acids long. CDR3 nucleotide sequence: TGTGCCAGCAGCTTAGACGACAGGGGATATACGCAGTATTTT. Amino acids: CASSLDDRGYTQYF.

V is TRBV29-1 and J is TRBJ2-1; 7 nucleotides match TRBD2. The junction had 10 bases not matched to a gene; V was cut back by 4 bases and J by 4 bases. CDR3 length: 15 amino acids. CDR1 and CDR2 from the germline V gene are SQVTM and ANQGSEA. CDR3 sequence (DNA): TGCAGCGTTGTTTCCCCTAGCGGAAAATACAATGAGCAGTTCTTC. Encoded protein: CSVVSPSGKYNEQFF.

The sample holds one count of this clone. The genes are TRBV27 and TRBJ2-2; D is possibly TRBD1 (6 bases). Germline CDR1 MNHEY, CDR2 SMNVEV (reference sequence). This CDR3 comprises 18 residues. The V gene lost 1 base and the J gene lost 0 bases, with 15 bases spanning the gap. CDR3 sequence (DNA): TGTGCCAGCAGTTTATTGGCCCGGGCAGGGGCGAACACCGGGGAGCTGTTTTTT. Amino acid sequence: CASSLLARAGANTGELFF.